This T cell receptor beta chain stems from a study of CD8+ T cells in alopecia areata. PBMCs served as the source from which CD4+ and CD8+ T cells were sorted. The V gene lost 3 bases and the J gene lost 6 bases, with 13 bases spanning the gap. From germline, CDR1 is SGDLS and CDR2 YYNGEE. The CDR3 is 14 amino acids. Sequencing used cDNA as its template, made by extracting RNA and reverse transcribing it. Clones were sequenced by immunoSEQ multiplex PCR, and TCRdb holds only the in-frame ones, with some missing. Of over 150,000 clones listed, almost 65% are singletons. This clone occurred once. Its target is unknown. Notes on the study in general: Clonality exceeded that of normal scalp in lesional scalp, most notably in alopecia totalis/universalis.

The material sequenced was CD4+ T cells sorted from blood, taken at week 0. This sequence joins TRBV9 and TRBJ1-3, with D unclear. The clonotype comes from a human donor with alopecia areata. The CDR3 sequence: CASSANGLSNTIYF. The CDR3 nucleotides are TGTGCCAGCAGCGCGAACGGTCTCTCAAACACCATATATTTT.